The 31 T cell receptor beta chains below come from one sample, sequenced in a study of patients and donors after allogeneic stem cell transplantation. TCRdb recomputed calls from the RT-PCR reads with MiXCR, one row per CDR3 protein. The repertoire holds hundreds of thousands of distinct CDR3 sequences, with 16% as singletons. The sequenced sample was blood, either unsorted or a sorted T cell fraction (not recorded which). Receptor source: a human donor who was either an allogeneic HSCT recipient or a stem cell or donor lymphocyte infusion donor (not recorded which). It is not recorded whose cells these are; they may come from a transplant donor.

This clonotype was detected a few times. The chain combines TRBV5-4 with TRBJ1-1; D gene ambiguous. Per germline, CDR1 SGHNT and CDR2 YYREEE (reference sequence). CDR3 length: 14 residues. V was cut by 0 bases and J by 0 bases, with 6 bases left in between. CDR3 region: CASSLEFLNTEAFF. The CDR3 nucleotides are TGTGCCAGCAGCTTGGAATTTCTGAACACTGAAGCTTTCTTT.

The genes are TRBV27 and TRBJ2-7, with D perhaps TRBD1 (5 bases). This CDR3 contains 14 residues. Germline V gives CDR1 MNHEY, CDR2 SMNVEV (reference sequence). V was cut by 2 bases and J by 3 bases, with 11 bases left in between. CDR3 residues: CASSLKGQFYEQYF. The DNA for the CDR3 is TGTGCCAGCAGTTTAAAAGGACAATTCTACGAGCAGTACTTC.

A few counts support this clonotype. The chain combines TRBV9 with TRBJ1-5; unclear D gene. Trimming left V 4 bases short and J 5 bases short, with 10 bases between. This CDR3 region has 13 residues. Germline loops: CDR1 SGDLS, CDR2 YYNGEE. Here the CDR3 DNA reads TGTGCCAGCAGCCCGCGCCCAGATCAGCCCCAGCATTTT. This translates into CASSPRPDQPQHF.

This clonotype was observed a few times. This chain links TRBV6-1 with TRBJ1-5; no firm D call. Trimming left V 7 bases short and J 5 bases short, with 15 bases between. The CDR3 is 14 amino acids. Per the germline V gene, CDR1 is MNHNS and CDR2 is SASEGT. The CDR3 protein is CASTRGGVDQPQHF. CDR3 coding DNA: TGTGCCAGCACTCGAGGCGGGGTGGATCAGCCCCAGCATTTT.

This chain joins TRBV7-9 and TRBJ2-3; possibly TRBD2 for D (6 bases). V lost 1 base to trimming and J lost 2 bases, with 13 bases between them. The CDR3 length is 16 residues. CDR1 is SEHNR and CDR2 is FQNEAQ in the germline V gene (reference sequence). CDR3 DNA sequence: TGTGCCAGCAGCTTAGTAGGGACTGGCCCCACAGATACGCAGTATTTT. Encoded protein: CASSLVGTGPTDTQYF.

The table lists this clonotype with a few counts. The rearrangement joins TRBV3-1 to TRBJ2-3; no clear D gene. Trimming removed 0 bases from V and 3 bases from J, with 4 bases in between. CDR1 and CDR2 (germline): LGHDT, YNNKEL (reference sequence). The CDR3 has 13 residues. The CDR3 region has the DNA TGTGCCAGCAGCCAAGAGCTGACAGATACGCAGTATTTT. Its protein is CASSQELTDTQYF.

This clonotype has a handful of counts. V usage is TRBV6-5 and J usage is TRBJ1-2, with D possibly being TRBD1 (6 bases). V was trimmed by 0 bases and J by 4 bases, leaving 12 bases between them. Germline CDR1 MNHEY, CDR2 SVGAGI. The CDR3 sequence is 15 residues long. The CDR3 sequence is CASSYSDRPAYGYTF. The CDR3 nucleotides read TGTGCCAGCAGTTACTCGGACAGACCAGCCTATGGCTACACCTTC.

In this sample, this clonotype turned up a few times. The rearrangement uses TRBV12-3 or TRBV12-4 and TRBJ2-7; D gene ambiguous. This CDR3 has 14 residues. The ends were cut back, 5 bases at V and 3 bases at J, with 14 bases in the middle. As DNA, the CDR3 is TGTGCCAGCAGTCGTACGGGTCTAAGCTACGAGCAGTACTTC. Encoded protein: CASSRTGLSYEQYF.

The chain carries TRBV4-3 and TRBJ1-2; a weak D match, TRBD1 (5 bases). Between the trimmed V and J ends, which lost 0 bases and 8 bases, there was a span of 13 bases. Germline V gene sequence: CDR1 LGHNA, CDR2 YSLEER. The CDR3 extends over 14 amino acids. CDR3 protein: CASSQDRALGGYTF. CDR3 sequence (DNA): TGCGCCAGCAGCCAAGACAGGGCACTTGGGGGCTACACCTTC.

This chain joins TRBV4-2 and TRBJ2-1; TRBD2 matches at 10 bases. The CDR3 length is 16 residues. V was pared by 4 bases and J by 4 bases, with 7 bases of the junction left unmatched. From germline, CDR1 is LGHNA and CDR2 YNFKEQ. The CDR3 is CASSLESSGRYNEQFF. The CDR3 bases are TGTGCCAGCAGCCTCGAAAGTAGCGGGAGGTACAATGAGCAGTTCTTC.

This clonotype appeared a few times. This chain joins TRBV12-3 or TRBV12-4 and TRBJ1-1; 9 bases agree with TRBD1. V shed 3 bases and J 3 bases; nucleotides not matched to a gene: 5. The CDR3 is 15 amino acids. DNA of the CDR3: TGTGCCAGCAGTTTTTTAGACAGGGGGTACACTGAAGCTTTCTTT. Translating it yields CASSFLDRGYTEAFF.

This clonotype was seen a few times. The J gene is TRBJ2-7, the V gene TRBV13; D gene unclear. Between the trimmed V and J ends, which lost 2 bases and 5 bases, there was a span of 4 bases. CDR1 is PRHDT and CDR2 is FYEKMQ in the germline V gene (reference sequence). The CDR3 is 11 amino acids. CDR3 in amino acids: CASSLIHEQYF. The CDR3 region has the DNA TGTGCCAGCAGCTTAATCCACGAGCAGTACTTC.

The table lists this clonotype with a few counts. The CDR3 DNA sequence: TGCAGTGCTAGTTTGGCCGGCCGGGGTTCACCCCTCCACTTT. Protein sequence: CSASLAGRGSPLHF. The chain couples TRBV20-1 to TRBJ1-6, with unresolved D. The germline V gene has CDR1 DFQATT and CDR2 SNEGSKA (reference sequence). Trimming removed 3 bases from V and 9 bases from J, with 15 bases in between. This CDR3 is built from 14 residues.

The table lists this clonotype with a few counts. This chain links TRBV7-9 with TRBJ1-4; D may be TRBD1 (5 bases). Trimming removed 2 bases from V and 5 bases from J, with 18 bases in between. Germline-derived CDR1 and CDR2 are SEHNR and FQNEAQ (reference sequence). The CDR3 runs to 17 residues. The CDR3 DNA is TGTGCCAGCAGCTTACCCACCCGGGACCTCCGAAATGAAAAACTGTTTTTT. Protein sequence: CASSLPTRDLRNEKLFF.

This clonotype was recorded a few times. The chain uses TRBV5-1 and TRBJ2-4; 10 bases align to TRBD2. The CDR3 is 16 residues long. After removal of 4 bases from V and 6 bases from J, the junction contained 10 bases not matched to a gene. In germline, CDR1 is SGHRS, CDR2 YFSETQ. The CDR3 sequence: CASSPGGSGRLNIQYF. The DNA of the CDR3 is TGCGCCAGCAGCCCCGGCGGTAGCGGGAGGTTAAACATTCAGTACTTC.

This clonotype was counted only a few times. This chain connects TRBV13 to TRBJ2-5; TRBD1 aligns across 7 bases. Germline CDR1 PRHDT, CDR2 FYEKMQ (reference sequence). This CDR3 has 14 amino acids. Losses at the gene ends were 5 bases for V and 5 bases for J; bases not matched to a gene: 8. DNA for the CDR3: TGTGCCAGCAGCGGAAACCCGGACAGGGAGACCCAGTACTTC. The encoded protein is CASSGNPDRETQYF.

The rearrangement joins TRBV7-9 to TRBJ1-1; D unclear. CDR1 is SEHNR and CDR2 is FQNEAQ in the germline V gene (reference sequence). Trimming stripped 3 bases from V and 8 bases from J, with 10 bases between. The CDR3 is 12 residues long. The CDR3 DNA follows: TGTGCCAGCAGCTTGGCAGACTTAGAAGCTTTCTTT. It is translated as CASSLADLEAFF.

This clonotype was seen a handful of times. The DNA for the CDR3 is TGTGCCACCAGTGACCCCCGGCGGCGCTCCTACGAGCAGTACTTC. Amino acids: CATSDPRRRSYEQYF. This rearrangement joins TRBV24-1 to TRBJ2-7; D gene unclear. The V end was cut by 4 bases, the J end by 0 bases, with 12 bases between. This CDR3 has 15 amino acids. Per the germline V gene, CDR1 is KGHDR and CDR2 is SFDVKD.

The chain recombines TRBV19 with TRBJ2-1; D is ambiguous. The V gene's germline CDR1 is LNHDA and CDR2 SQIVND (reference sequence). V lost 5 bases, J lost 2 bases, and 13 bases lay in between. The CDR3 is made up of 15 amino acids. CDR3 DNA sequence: TGTGCCAGTAGTTCAGGAAATGGGGCCTACAATGAGCAGTTCTTC. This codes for CASSSGNGAYNEQFF. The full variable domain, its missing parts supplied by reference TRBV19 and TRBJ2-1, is DGGITQSPKYLFRKEGQNVTLSCEQNLNHDAMYWYRQDPGQGLRLIYYSQIVNDFQKGDIAEGYSVSREKKESFPLTVTSAQKNPTAFYLCASSSGNGAYNEQFFGPGTRLTVL.

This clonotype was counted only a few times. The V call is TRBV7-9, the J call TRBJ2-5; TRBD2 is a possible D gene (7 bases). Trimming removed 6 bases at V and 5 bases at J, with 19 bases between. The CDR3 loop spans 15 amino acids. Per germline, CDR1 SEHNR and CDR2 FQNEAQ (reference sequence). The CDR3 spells CASRSTGRAGETQYF. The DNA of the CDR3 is TGTGCCAGCAGATCCACAGGGAGGGCAGGGGAGACCCAGTACTTC. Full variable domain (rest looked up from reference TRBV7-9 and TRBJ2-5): DTGVSQNPRHKITKRGQNVTFRCDPISEHNRLYWYRQTLGQGPEFLTYFQNEAQLEKSRLLSDRFSAERPKGSFSTLEIQRTEQGDSAMYLCASRSTGRAGETQYFGPGTRLLVL.

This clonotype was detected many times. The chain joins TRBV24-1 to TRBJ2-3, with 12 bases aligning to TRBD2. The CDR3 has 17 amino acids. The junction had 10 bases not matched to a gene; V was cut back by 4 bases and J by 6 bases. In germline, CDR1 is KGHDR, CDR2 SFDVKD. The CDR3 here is CATSDSGLAGIKDTQYF. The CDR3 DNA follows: TGTGCCACCAGTGACTCCGGACTAGCGGGGATTAAGGATACGCAGTATTTT.

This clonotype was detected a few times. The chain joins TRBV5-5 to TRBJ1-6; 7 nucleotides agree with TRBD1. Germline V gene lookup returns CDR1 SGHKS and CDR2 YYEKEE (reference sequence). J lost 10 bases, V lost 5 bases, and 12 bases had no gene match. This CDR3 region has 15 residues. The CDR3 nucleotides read TGTGCCAGCAGGGGAGCCCGGGACAGTGGCTCACCCCTCCACTTT. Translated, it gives CASRGARDSGSPLHF.

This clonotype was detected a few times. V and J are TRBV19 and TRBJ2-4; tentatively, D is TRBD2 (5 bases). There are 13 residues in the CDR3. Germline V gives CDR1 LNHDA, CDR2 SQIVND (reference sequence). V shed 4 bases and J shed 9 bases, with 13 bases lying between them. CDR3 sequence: CASSTDGKGIQYF. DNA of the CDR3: TGTGCCAGTAGTACAGACGGGAAGGGCATTCAGTACTTC.

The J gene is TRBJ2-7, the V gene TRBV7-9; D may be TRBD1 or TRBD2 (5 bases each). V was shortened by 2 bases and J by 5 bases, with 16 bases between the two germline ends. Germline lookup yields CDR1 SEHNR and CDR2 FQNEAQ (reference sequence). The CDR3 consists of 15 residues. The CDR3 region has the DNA TGTGCCAGCAGCTTAACGGACGGGGTGGGGCACGAGCAGTACTTC. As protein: CASSLTDGVGHEQYF.

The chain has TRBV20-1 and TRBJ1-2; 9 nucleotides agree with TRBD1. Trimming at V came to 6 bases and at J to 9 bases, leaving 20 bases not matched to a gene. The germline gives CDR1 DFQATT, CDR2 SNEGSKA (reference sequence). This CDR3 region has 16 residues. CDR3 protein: CSAVVMTGTGPGSYTF. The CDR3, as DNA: TGCAGTGCCGTAGTTATGACCGGGACAGGGCCGGGAAGCTACACCTTC.

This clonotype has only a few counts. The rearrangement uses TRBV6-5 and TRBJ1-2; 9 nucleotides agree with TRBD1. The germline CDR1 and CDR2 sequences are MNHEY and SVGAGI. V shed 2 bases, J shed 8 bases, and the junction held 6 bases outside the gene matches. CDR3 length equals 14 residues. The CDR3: CASSYVGQGSGYTF. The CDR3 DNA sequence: TGTGCCAGCAGTTACGTGGGACAGGGTAGCGGCTACACCTTC.

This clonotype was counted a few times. The CDR3 sequence: CASTQRGGVFLLDEQFF. The CDR3 coding sequence is TGTGCCAGCACCCAACGTGGGGGGGTATTTCTACTGGATGAGCAGTTCTTC. This rearrangement joins TRBV6-1 to TRBJ2-1; 7 bases are a match to TRBD2. V lost 7 bases and J lost 8; bases outside the gene matches: 20. The CDR3 spans 17 residues. Looked up from germline, CDR1 is MNHNS and CDR2 is SASEGT.

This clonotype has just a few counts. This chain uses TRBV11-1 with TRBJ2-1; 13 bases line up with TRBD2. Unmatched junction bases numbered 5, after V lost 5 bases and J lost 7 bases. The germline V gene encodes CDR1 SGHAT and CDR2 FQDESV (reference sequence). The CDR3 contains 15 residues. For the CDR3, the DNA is TGTGCCAGCAGCCGGACTAGCGGGAGAATGAATGAGCAGTTCTTC. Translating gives CASSRTSGRMNEQFF.

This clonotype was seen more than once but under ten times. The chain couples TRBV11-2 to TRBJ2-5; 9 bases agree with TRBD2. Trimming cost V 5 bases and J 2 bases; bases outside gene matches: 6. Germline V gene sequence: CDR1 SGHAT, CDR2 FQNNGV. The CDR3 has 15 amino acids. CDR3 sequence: CASSQGLAIQETQYF. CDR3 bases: TGTGCCAGCAGCCAAGGACTAGCGATACAAGAGACCCAGTACTTC.

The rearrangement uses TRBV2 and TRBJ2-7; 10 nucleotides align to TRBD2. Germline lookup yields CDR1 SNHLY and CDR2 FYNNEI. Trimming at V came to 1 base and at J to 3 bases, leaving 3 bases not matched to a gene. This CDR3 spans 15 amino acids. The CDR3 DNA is TGTGCCAGCAGTGAAGTACTAGCGGGGAACTACGAGCAGTACTTC. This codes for CASSEVLAGNYEQYF.

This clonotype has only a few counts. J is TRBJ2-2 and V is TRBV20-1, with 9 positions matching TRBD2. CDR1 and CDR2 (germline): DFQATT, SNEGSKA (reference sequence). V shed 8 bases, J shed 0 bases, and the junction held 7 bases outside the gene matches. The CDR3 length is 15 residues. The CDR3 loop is CSSLAGVPNTGELFF. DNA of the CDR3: TGCAGTTCGTTAGCGGGAGTGCCGAACACCGGGGAGCTGTTTTTT.